These 15 T cell receptor beta chains were sequenced from one sample in a study of glioma-infiltrating T cells after dendritic cell vaccination. The repertoire was sequenced with immunoSEQ multiplex PCR; TCRdb's copy has only in-frame clones and lacks some. The data show roughly 60,000 clones, 85% seen once. Time point denoted: after dendritic cell vaccination, including at tumor progression/relapse. The source was blood, collected after dendritic cell vaccination. The receptors shown here come from a human donor with glioblastoma.

The sample holds one count of this clone. The same CDR3 arises from other DNA sequences in this sample as well. The chain joins TRBV29-1 to TRBJ1-1; a weak D match, TRBD1 (5 bases). V gave up 4 bases and J gave up 0 bases, with 9 bases separating them. Germline CDR1 and CDR2: SQVTM and ANQGSEA. This CDR3 contains 13 residues. The CDR3 DNA follows: TGCAGCGTTGCGGAGGGGTTGAACACTGAAGCTTTCTTT. This gives the protein CSVAEGLNTEAFF.

The rearrangement joins TRBV5-4 to TRBJ2-2; 10 bases fit TRBD2. V was pared by 4 bases and J by 6 bases, with 6 bases of the junction left unmatched. The CDR3 totals 15 residues. CDR1 SGHNT and CDR2 YYREEE come from the germline V gene (reference sequence). DNA for the CDR3: TGTGCCAGCAGCCCCGACACTAGCGGGGCCGGGGAGCTGTTTTTT. Translating it yields CASSPDTSGAGELFF.

This chain connects TRBV27 to TRBJ2-7; 9 nucleotides match TRBD1. Germline V gene data show CDR1 as MNHEY and CDR2 as SMNVEV (reference sequence). The CDR3 contains 15 residues. V shed 4 bases, J shed 6 bases, and the junction held 10 bases outside the gene matches. The CDR3 region is CASSSGQGSSGEQYF. The CDR3 nucleotides read TGTGCCAGCAGTTCGGGACAGGGTTCTTCGGGCGAGCAGTACTTC.

The chain links TRBV7-3 to TRBJ2-7, with TRBD1 matching 10 bases. V shed 4 bases, J shed 7 bases, and the junction held 4 bases outside the gene matches. Germline V lookup: CDR1 SGHTA, CDR2 FQGTGA. This CDR3 contains 13 residues. The CDR3 DNA is TGTGCCAGCAGCTCCCGGACAGGGGGGGAGCAGTACTTC. It translates to CASSSRTGGEQYF.

The CDR3 bases are TGTGCCAGCGGAGGACGGACAGGGAATGAGCAGTTCTTC. Protein sequence: CASGGRTGNEQFF. This sequence joins TRBV6-1 and TRBJ2-1; 8 bases line up with TRBD1. Germline V lookup: CDR1 MNHNS, CDR2 SASEGT. Trimming removed 8 bases from V and 7 bases from J; junction bases left unmatched: 7. The CDR3 sequence is 13 residues long.

The J gene is TRBJ2-5, the V gene TRBV9; no firm D call. This CDR3 contains 16 residues. CDR1 and CDR2 (germline): SGDLS, YYNGEE. Trimming pared 0 bases from V and 1 base from J, leaving 13 bases between. CDR3 sequence: CASSVAAAGFQETQYF. CDR3 nucleotides: TGTGCCAGCAGCGTAGCGGCAGCCGGGTTCCAAGAGACCCAGTACTTC.

This chain joins TRBV5-4 and TRBJ2-5; possible D gene TRBD2, 5 bases. V lost 2 bases and J lost 5, with 7 bases in between. The CDR3 runs to 12 residues. CDR1 SGHNT and CDR2 YYREEE come from the germline V gene (reference sequence). This chain's CDR3 is CASSFGGETQYF. The CDR3 DNA reads as TGTGCCAGCAGCTTCGGCGGGGAGACCCAGTACTTC.

V usage is TRBV11-1 and J usage is TRBJ2-1, with 7 bases matching TRBD1. This CDR3 region has 15 residues. Trimming cost V 5 bases and J 1 base; bases outside gene matches: 5. In germline, CDR1 is SGHAT, CDR2 FQDESV (reference sequence). The CDR3 DNA reads TGTGCCAGCAGCCCACGACAGGGATCCTACAATGAGCAGTTCTTC. It is translated as CASSPRQGSYNEQFF. Filled out from reference TRBV11-1 and TRBJ2-1, the complete variable domain reads EAEVAQSPRYKITEKSQAVAFWCDPISGHATLYWYRQILGQGPELLVQFQDESVVDDSQLPKDRFSAERLKGVDSTLKIQPAELGDSAMYLCASSPRQGSYNEQFFGPGTRLTVL.

The rearrangement joins TRBV4-3 to TRBJ2-3; TRBD1 matches 9 bases. This CDR3 contains 16 residues. The V gene end was trimmed by 4 bases and the J gene end by 0 bases; junction bases not matched to a gene: 5. Germline V gene sequence: CDR1 LGHNA, CDR2 YSLEER. CDR3 protein: CASSPEDRGSTDTQYF. Here the CDR3 DNA reads TGCGCCAGCAGCCCAGAGGACAGGGGAAGCACAGATACGCAGTATTTT.

The V and J genes are TRBV19 and TRBJ1-2, with 9 bases matching TRBD1. The germline V gene has CDR1 LNHDA and CDR2 SQIVND (reference sequence). This CDR3 spans 15 amino acids. Trimming removed 5 bases from V and 2 bases from J; junction bases left unmatched: 6. The CDR3 DNA is TGTGCCAGTAGTTCCAGGGACAGGGCCAACTATGGCTACACCTTC. Translation: CASSSRDRANYGYTF.

The chain has TRBV30 and TRBJ2-7; D is perhaps TRBD1 (5 bases). Germline CDR1 and CDR2: GTSNPN and SVGIG (reference sequence). This CDR3 comprises 13 residues. With 4 bases removed from V and 3 bases from J, the gap between germline ends came to 13 bases. The CDR3 loop reads CAWNIGANYEQYF. CDR3 DNA: TGTGCCTGGAACATAGGGGCGAACTACGAGCAGTACTTC.

Comment on this clone: Other DNA sequences within the sample encode an identical CDR3. In DNA, the CDR3 is TGTGCCAGCAGTTACTCGCTCTACTATAATTCACCCCTCCACTTT. This codes for CASSYSLYYNSPLHF. The rearrangement links TRBV6-6 to TRBJ1-6; D not resolved. V dropped 0 bases and J dropped 3 bases, with 6 bases sitting between them. From germline, CDR1 is MNHNY and CDR2 SVGAGI (reference sequence). This CDR3 is 15 amino acids long.

The chain joins TRBV2 to TRBJ2-3, with 9 positions matching TRBD1. This CDR3 is built from 16 residues. Germline V lookup: CDR1 SNHLY, CDR2 FYNNEI. V lost 5 bases to trimming and J lost 1 base; unmatched junction nucleotides: 7. CDR3 bases: TGTGCCAGCAGTTCGGGACAGGGCATCGGCACAGATACGCAGTATTTT. Encoded protein: CASSSGQGIGTDTQYF.

This sequence joins TRBV11-2 and TRBJ2-7; 7 bases are a match to TRBD1. CDR1 is SGHAT and CDR2 is FQNNGV in the germline V gene. The CDR3 sequence is 13 residues long. J gave up 4 bases and V 6 bases, and 6 bases lay outside the gene matches. CDR3 in amino acids: CASRHRGWYEQYF. The CDR3 DNA reads as TGTGCCAGCAGGCACAGGGGTTGGTACGAGCAGTACTTC.

The chain has TRBV7-2 and TRBJ1-2, with D possibly being TRBD1 (5 bases). This CDR3 has 15 amino acids. V dropped 4 bases and J dropped 6 bases, with 18 bases sitting between them. CDR1 SGHTA and CDR2 FQGNSA come from the germline V gene. The CDR3 bases are TGTGCCAGCAGCTCGGGGGGACGTTCTTTGGATGGCTACACCTTC. This gives the protein CASSSGGRSLDGYTF.